This entry lists 10 T cell receptor beta chains sequenced from one sample in a study of early T cells in non-severe SARS-CoV-2 infection (dated by TCRdb to the early 2020s). Library preparation was by 5' RACE. The sequencing machine was a NextSeq 500. In-frame beta chains were kept once TCRdb had trimmed the public reads at Q25 with fastp and called clones with MiXCR. Rows matching on CDR3 protein sequence are summarized as one entry with the most common DNA and genes. The sample table lists roughly 100,000 distinct CDR3 sequences, 14% of them with a count of one. In total, the top ten clones hold around 5.8% of the sample. The source material was whole blood. The receptor set was obtained from an adult who was a healthcare worker with PCR-confirmed SARS-CoV-2 infection or an uninfected control (not recorded which).

V usage is TRBV18 and J usage is TRBJ2-7; TRBD1 matches at 7 bases. CDR1 is KGHSH and CDR2 is LQKENI in the germline V gene. Trimming cost V 8 bases and J 4 bases; bases outside gene matches: 8. The CDR3 length is 13 residues. The DNA for the CDR3 is TGTGCCAGCCGCTGGGACAGTCAATACGAGCAGTACTTC. Its translation is CASRWDSQYEQYF.

This clonotype was observed a few times. The gene calls are TRBV28 and TRBJ2-7, with a tentative D call TRBD1 (5 bases). There are 16 residues in the CDR3. Trimming removed 8 bases from V and 1 base from J, with 21 bases in between. Germline loops: CDR1 MDHEN, CDR2 SYDVKM. CDR3 sequence: CASPPSQALRSYEQYF. The CDR3 DNA follows: TGTGCCAGCCCCCCCTCACAGGCATTAAGATCCTACGAGCAGTACTTC.

This clonotype was seen ten or more times. The CDR3 DNA reads as TGTGCCAGCAGCTTGACTAGCGGACCCTACGAGCAGTACTTC. Protein: CASSLTSGPYEQYF. This chain links TRBV11-1 with TRBJ2-7, with 9 nucleotides matching TRBD2. This CDR3 region has 14 residues. Trimming removed 3 bases from V and 2 bases from J; junction bases left unmatched: 2. Germline assignment: CDR1 SGHAT and CDR2 FQDESV (reference sequence).

J is TRBJ2-7 and V is TRBV29-1, with D perhaps matching TRBD1 (5 bases). The CDR3 runs 14 residues. Germline V gives CDR1 SQVTM, CDR2 ANQGSEA. The CDR3 region is CRLFPLETAYEQYF. CDR3 DNA sequence: TGCAGGTTATTCCCCCTAGAGACAGCGTACGAGCAGTACTTC.

The chain couples TRBV2 to TRBJ1-2, with 10 bases identical to TRBD1. The ends lost 10 bases at V and 11 bases at J; junction bases unmatched: 16. The CDR3 loop spans 14 amino acids. Per germline, CDR1 SNHLY and CDR2 FYNNEI. Written as DNA, the CDR3 is TGTGCCACAGACCCGGGACAGGGGATATCGCGGTACACCTTC. This sequence encodes CATDPGQGISRYTF.

Note on this clonotype: A read error may produce the germline difference seen at one junction end. The V and J genes are TRBV3-1 and TRBJ1-2; the D gene is possibly TRBD1 (5 bases). The germline V gene encodes CDR1 LGHDT and CDR2 YNNKEL (reference sequence). The CDR3 runs to 14 residues. The DNA for the CDR3 is TGTGCCAGCAGCCAACAATCAGGGCCCTATGGCTACAACTTC. Translation: CASSQQSGPYGYNF.

The chain combines TRBV6-2 or TRBV6-3 with TRBJ2-1; 7 bases agree with TRBD2. The V and J ends lost 6 bases and 6 bases, in that order; junction bases with no gene match: 8. The length of the CDR3 is 14 residues. CDR1 MNHEY and CDR2 SVGEGT come from the germline V gene. CDR3 amino acids: CASSRTRIVNEQFF. In nucleotides, the CDR3 is TGTGCCAGCAGCCGGACTAGAATAGTCAATGAGCAGTTCTTC.

In this sample, this clonotype turned up many times. The rearrangement joins TRBV10-1 to TRBJ1-1, with D possibly TRBD1 on 5 matching bases. The CDR3 loop spans 13 amino acids. In germline, CDR1 is WNHNN, CDR2 SYGVQD (reference sequence). Trimming cost V 6 bases and J 0 bases, with 8 bases left between them. CDR3 in DNA: TGCGCCAGCAGGGACAACTTGAACACTGAAGCTTTCTTT. Its protein is CASRDNLNTEAFF.

This clonotype has only a few counts. The rearrangement links TRBV10-3 to TRBJ2-2, with 9 bases matching TRBD2. CDR3 length: 15 residues. The ends lost 10 bases at V and 7 bases at J; junction bases unmatched: 13. Germline V lookup: CDR1 ENHRY, CDR2 SYGVKD. CDR3 nucleotide sequence: TGTGCCACCTCCCAGGAGCGGGGGGAAAGCGGGGAGCTGTTTTTT. This encodes CATSQERGESGELFF.

The chain joins TRBV28 to TRBJ2-7; D tentatively reads TRBD1 or TRBD2 (5 bases each). V was clipped by 2 bases and J by 0 bases, with 14 bases between them. CDR3 length equals 16 residues. Germline V gene sequence: CDR1 MDHEN, CDR2 SYDVKM. CDR3 sequence reads: CASSLRRRDLSYEQYF. The CDR3 nucleotides are TGTGCCAGCAGTTTACGACGCAGGGACCTCTCCTACGAGCAGTACTTC.